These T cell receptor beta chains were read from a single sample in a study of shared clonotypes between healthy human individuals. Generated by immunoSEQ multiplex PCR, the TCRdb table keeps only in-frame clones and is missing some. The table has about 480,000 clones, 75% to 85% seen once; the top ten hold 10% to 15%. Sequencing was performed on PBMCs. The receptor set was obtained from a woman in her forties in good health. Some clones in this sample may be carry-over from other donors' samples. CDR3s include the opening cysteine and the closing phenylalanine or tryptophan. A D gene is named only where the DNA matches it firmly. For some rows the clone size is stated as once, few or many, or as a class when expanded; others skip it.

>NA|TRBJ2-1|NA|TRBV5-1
TGCGCCAGCAGCTTGGAGGGGGGTCTGGACAATGAGCAGTTCTTC
CASSLEGGLDNEQFF
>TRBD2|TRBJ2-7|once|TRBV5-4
TGTGCCAGCAGCCCGACTAGCGGGGTCTACGAGCAGTACTTC
CASSPTSGVYEQYF
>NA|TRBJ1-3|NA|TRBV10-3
TGTGCCACCCGTGGGGGAGACAGCTCTGGAAACACCATATATTTT
CATRGGDSSGNTIYF
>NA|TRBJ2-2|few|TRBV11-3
TGTGCCAGCAGCCCAACAGGGAGCTCCGGGGAGCTGTTTTTT
CASSPTGSSGELFF
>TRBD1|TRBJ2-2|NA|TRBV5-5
TGTGCCAGCAGCCGTTATGGACAGGGAAGAACCGGGGAGCTGTTTTTT
CASSRYGQGRTGELFF
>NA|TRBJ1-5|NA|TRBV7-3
TGTGCCAGCAGCCCCGGGATGAATCAGCCCCAGCATTTT
CASSPGMNQPQHF
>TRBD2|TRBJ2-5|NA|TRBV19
TGTGCCAGTAGTATGCCGGGACTAGCGGGAAAAGAGACCCAGTACTTC
CASSMPGLAGKETQYF
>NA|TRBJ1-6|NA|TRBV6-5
TGTGCCAGCACCCAGGGCTCCTATAATTCACCCCTCCACTTT
CASTQGSYNSPLHF
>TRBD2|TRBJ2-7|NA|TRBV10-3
TGTGCCATCAGTGATCCAAGGGGGACTAGCACCTACGAGCAGTACTTC
CAISDPRGTSTYEQYF
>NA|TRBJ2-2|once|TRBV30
TGTGCCTGGAATTTGGCCGGGGAGCTGTTTTTT
CAWNLAGELFF
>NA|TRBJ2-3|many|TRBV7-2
TGTGCCAGCAGCGGTAGCGTCGCCCGCACAGATACGCAGTATTTT
CASSGSVARTDTQYF
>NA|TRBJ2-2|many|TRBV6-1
TGTGCCAGCAGTGAGGCGCCGGGACTCGACACCGGGGAGCTGTTTTTT
CASSEAPGLDTGELFF
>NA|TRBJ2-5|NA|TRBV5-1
TGCGCCAGCAGCGTCTCCGGGGAGACCCAGTACTTC
CASSVSGETQYF
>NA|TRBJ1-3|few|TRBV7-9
TGTGCCAGCAGCTTGGCGTCCCTCTCTGGAAACACCATATATTTT
CASSLASLSGNTIYF
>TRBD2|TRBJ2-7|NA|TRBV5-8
TGTGCCAGCAGCTTGGGGCTAGCGGGAATCTACGAGCAGTACTTC
CASSLGLAGIYEQYF
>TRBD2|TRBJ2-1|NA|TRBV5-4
TGTGCCAGCAGCGCCAGCGGGAGCTCCTACAATGAGCAGTTCTTC
CASSASGSSYNEQFF
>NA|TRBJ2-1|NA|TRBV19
TGTGCCAGTAGTATAGAGGCGGACTCGGCTTACAATGAGCAGTTCTTC
CASSIEADSAYNEQFF
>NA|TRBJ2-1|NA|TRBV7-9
TGTGCCAGCAGTCAAACGCGCCGCCAGGAGCAGTTCTTC
CASSQTRRQEQFF
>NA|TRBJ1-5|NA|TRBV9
TGTGCCAGCAGCGTAAGGCAGCCCCAGCATTTT
CASSVRQPQHF
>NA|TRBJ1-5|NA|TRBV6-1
TGTGCCAGCAGTGAGGAGCTACGGAGACCCCAGCATTTT
CASSEELRRPQHF
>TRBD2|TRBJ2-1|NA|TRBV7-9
TGTGCCATCCCGAGCGGGGACTCCTACAATGAGCAGTTCTTC
CAIPSGDSYNEQFF
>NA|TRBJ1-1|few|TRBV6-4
TGTGCCAGCAGCACCAAAAGAGGGCACTTGAACACTGAAGCTTTCTTT
CASSTKRGHLNTEAFF
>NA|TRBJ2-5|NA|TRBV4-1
TGCGCCAGCAGCCAAGCGGCAGTGGAGACCCAGTACTTC
CASSQAAVETQYF
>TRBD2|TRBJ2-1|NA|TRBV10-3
TGTGCCATCAGTGATGGACTAGCGGGAGTCTACAATGAGCAGTTCTTC
CAISDGLAGVYNEQFF
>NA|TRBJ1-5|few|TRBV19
TGTGCCAGTAGGAGGGGCCTCGGGGCCCAGCATTTT
CASRRGLGAQHF
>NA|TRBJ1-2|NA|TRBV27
TGTGCCAGCAGTTTTGGTCAGGGTAACTATGGCTACACCTTC
CASSFGQGNYGYTF
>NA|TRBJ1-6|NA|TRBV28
TGTGCCAGCAGTCCGGTGGGGAATTCACCCCTCCACTTT
CASSPVGNSPLHF
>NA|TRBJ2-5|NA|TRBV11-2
TGTGCCAGCAGCTTAGGGGTTGGAGAGACCCAGTACTTC
CASSLGVGETQYF
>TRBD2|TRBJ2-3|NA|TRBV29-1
TGCAGCTCCCAGATAGCGGGACCCACAGATACGCAGTATTTT
CSSQIAGPTDTQYF
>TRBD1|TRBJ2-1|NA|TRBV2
TGTGCCAGCAGTGAGGTCAGGGGGCGAAACAATGAGCAGTTCTTC
CASSEVRGRNNEQFF
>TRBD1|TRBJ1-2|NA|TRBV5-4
TGTGCCAGCACCGCCGGGACAGACATTTTTTATGGCTACACCTTC
CASTAGTDIFYGYTF
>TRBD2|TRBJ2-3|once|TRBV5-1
TGCGCCAGCAGCTTGGGGCTACTAGCGGGAGACAGCGCAGATACGCAGTATTTT
CASSLGLLAGDSADTQYF
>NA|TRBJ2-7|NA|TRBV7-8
TGTGCCAGCAGCTTATCCCCCCACCGGACAACCTTAGGCGACGAGCAGTACTTC
CASSLSPHRTTLGDEQYF
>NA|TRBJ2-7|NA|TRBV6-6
TGTGCCAGCAGCCCATCCTCTGCCCATGTTGCTCAGGAGCAGTACTTC
CASSPSSAHVAQEQYF
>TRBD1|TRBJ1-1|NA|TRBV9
TGTGCCAGCAGCGTCCCCCGACAGGGGTTGGCTCGGGCTTTCTTT
CASSVPRQGLARAFF
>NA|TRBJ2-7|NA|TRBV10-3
TGTGCCATCAGTCGCGGGGAACCCTACGAGCAGTACTTC
CAISRGEPYEQYF
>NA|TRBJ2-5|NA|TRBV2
TGTGCCAGCAGTGAAAGACGAGCGGCCCAAGAGACCCAGTACTTC
CASSERRAAQETQYF
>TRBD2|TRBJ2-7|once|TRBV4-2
TGTGCCAGCAGCCAAGGGACTAGCGGGACCTACGAGCAGTACTTC
CASSQGTSGTYEQYF
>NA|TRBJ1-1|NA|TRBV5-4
TGTGCCAGCAGACGGGGGCGAGAGGGGAACACTGAAGCTTTCTTT
CASRRGREGNTEAFF
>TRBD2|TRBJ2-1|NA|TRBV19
TGTGCCAGTAGTTTATTAGCGGGAAGGTCCTACAATGAGCAGTTCTTC
CASSLLAGRSYNEQFF
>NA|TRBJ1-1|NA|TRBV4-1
TGCGCCAGCAGCCAACGGTCAGGGCGGGCCATGAACACTGAAGCTTTCTTT
CASSQRSGRAMNTEAFF
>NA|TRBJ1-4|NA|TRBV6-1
TGTGCCAGCAGTGAAACCTTCAGGGGATTGGGGGAAAAACTGTTTTTT
CASSETFRGLGEKLFF
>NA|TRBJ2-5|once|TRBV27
TGTGCCAGCAGTGTACAGGGTAGGGAGACCCAGTACTTC
CASSVQGRETQYF
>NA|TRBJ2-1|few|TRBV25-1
TGTGCCAGCAGCGCCGAGGGACCCACCGCCTACAATGAGCAGTTCTTC
CASSAEGPTAYNEQFF
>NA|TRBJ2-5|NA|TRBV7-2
TGTGCCAGCGGAGCGGCGAGGGGGGAGACCCAGTACTTC
CASGAARGETQYF
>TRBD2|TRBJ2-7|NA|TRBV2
TGTGCCAGCAGGACCGGGACTAGCCGCGACGAGCAGTACTTC
CASRTGTSRDEQYF
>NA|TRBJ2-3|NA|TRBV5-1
TGCGCCAGCAGCTTGGGGGGAAACACAGATACGCAGTATTTT
CASSLGGNTDTQYF
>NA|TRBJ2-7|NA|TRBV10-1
TGCGCCAGCAGGGGCGGGCTACTCTCCTACGAGCAGTACTTC
CASRGGLLSYEQYF